The 20 T cell receptor beta chains in this list originate from one sample, sequenced in a study of cytomegalovirus exposure and HLA in healthy donors. Profiled with immunoSEQ multiplex PCR; TCRdb holds only in-frame clones, not every one. The table has 80,000 to 100,000 clones, around 90% seen once. The sample consisted of PBMCs. These receptors came from a woman aged 25 to 39 in good health and CMV-seronegative.

In the case of this clone: The sample contains more than one DNA sequence encoding this CDR3. The CDR3 spells CASRLGGEQYF. The CDR3 DNA reads as TGTGCCAGCCGCTTAGGGGGCGAGCAGTACTTC. This rearrangement joins TRBV2 to TRBJ2-7; tentatively, D is TRBD1 (6 bases). Trimming took 8 bases from V and 6 from J, leaving 11 bases between them. Germline CDR1 SNHLY, CDR2 FYNNEI. The CDR3 spans 11 residues.

The genes are TRBV28 and TRBJ2-2; 8 positions match TRBD2. In germline, CDR1 is MDHEN, CDR2 SYDVKM. Trimming removed 6 bases from V and 4 bases from J; junction bases left unmatched: 7. The CDR3 consists of 15 residues. As DNA, the CDR3 is TGTGCCAGCAGCTCCGGGGGGGGAAGCACCGGGGAGCTGTTTTTT. Residues: CASSSGGGSTGELFF. The whole variable domain, filled in from reference TRBV28 and TRBJ2-2, reads DVKVTQSSRYLVKRTGEKVFLECVQDMDHENMFWYRQDPGLGLRLIYFSYDVKMKEKGDIPEGYSVSREKKERFSLILESASTNQTSMYLCASSSGGGSTGELFFGEGSRLTVL.

The chain carries TRBV9 and TRBJ1-2; the match to TRBD1 covers 9 bases. Trimming removed 0 bases from V and 4 bases from J; junction bases left unmatched: 7. Per the germline V gene, CDR1 is SGDLS and CDR2 is YYNGEE. CDR3 length: 16 amino acids. The DNA for the CDR3 is TGTGCCAGCAGCGTAGCGCGGACAGGGGATTCCTATGGCTACACCTTC. As protein: CASSVARTGDSYGYTF.

This chain uses TRBV7-2 with TRBJ1-5, with D tentatively TRBD1 (6 bases). Trimming stripped 1 base from V and 0 bases from J, with 10 bases between. The germline V gene has CDR1 SGHTA and CDR2 FQGNSA. CDR3 size: 16 residues. CDR3 region: CASSLVRGDSNQPQHF. As DNA, the CDR3 is TGTGCCAGCAGCTTAGTCAGGGGCGATAGCAATCAGCCCCAGCATTTT.

This clone was detected only once. The chain employs TRBV20-1 and TRBJ1-2; no reliable D call. Germline CDR1 DFQATT, CDR2 SNEGSKA (reference sequence). The CDR3 contains 11 residues. The germline V and J ends were trimmed by 2 bases and 3 bases, with 4 bases remaining between them. CDR3 protein: CSARPYYGYTF. Here the CDR3 DNA reads TGCAGTGCTAGACCATACTATGGCTACACCTTC.

CDR3 in amino acids: CASSSQGLARDTQYF. Written as DNA, the CDR3 is TGTGCCAGCAGCTCCCAGGGGTTAGCGCGTGATACGCAGTATTTT. The chain employs TRBV7-9 and TRBJ2-3; a possible D gene is TRBD1 (6 bases). The CDR3 consists of 15 residues. V lost 4 bases, J lost 6 bases, and 17 bases lay in between. Per the germline V gene, CDR1 is SEHNR and CDR2 is FQNEAQ (reference sequence).

The chain is built from TRBV7-9 and TRBJ1-4; 9 bases are a match to TRBD1. Germline V CDR1 and CDR2: SEHNR, FQNEAQ (reference sequence). This CDR3 comprises 14 residues. V trimming: 6 bases; J trimming: 11 bases; junction bases outside the gene matches: 10. The CDR3 is CASSDKGQGPKLFF. DNA for the CDR3: TGTGCCAGCAGTGATAAGGGACAGGGTCCCAAACTGTTTTTT.

The V gene is TRBV6-6, the J gene TRBJ2-2; a possible D gene is TRBD2 (6 bases). V was shortened by 0 bases and J by 2 bases, with 10 bases between the two germline ends. This CDR3 has 16 residues. Germline loops: CDR1 MNHNY, CDR2 SVGAGI (reference sequence). The CDR3 sequence: CASSYSRRGNTGELFF. The CDR3 DNA is TGTGCCAGCAGTTACTCGAGGAGGGGAAACACCGGGGAGCTGTTTTTT.

The rearrangement links TRBV11-3 to TRBJ1-1, with 8 nucleotides matching TRBD1. The trim removed 6 bases at V and 4 bases at J, leaving 4 bases unmatched. Germline lookup yields CDR1 SGHNT and CDR2 YENEEA. The CDR3 consists of 13 residues. The CDR3 region is CASSFQGATEAFF. The CDR3 bases are TGTGCCAGCAGTTTCCAGGGGGCCACTGAAGCTTTCTTT.

The gene calls are TRBV9 and TRBJ1-5; D is possibly TRBD1 (5 bases). Germline values: CDR1 SGDLS, CDR2 YYNGEE. Trimming stripped 1 base from V and 4 bases from J, with 9 bases between. This CDR3 has 14 amino acids. The CDR3 bases are TGTGCCAGCAGCGTAAAAGGGGATAATCAGCCCCAGCATTTT. The encoded protein is CASSVKGDNQPQHF.

The chain has TRBV18 and TRBJ2-1; D perhaps matches TRBD2 (6 bases). Trimming cost V 4 bases and J 4 bases, with 8 bases left between them. Germline V gives CDR1 KGHSH, CDR2 LQKENI. CDR3 size: 13 residues. The CDR3 DNA is TGTGCCAGCTCACGGGACTCGTACAATGAGCAGTTCTTC. Its protein product is CASSRDSYNEQFF.

The chain employs TRBV9 and TRBJ1-1; 7 nucleotides match TRBD1. Germline V gives CDR1 SGDLS, CDR2 YYNGEE. The ends lost 4 bases at V and 1 base at J; junction bases unmatched: 7. The CDR3 loop spans 15 amino acids. CDR3 sequence reads: CASSPGQVQNTEAFF. The CDR3 coding sequence is TGTGCCAGCAGCCCAGGACAGGTACAGAACACTGAAGCTTTCTTT.

The chain combines TRBV7-3 with TRBJ2-3; 7 bases map to TRBD2. CDR1 is SGHTA, CDR2 FQGTGA, per germline. Trimming removed 5 bases from V and 4 bases from J; junction bases left unmatched: 9. CDR3 length equals 15 residues. CDR3 in DNA: TGTGCCAGCAGCCCTACCGGGACTACGGCAGATACGCAGTATTTT. Translating it yields CASSPTGTTADTQYF. The variable domain in full, completed from reference TRBV7-3 and TRBJ2-3, reads GAGVSQTPSNKVTEKGKYVELRCDPISGHTALYWYRQSLGQGPEFLIYFQGTGAADDSGLPNDRFFAVRPEGSVSTLKIQRTERGDSAVYLCASSPTGTTADTQYFGPGTRLTVL.

This clone appeared a single time. V and J are TRBV5-1 and TRBJ1-2; D is perhaps TRBD1 (6 bases). This CDR3 spans 14 amino acids. V gave up 0 bases and J gave up 3 bases, with 9 bases separating them. CDR1 and CDR2 (germline): SGHRS, YFSETQ. CDR3 sequence (DNA): TGCGCCAGCAGCTTGGCGGGGGGCGACTATGGCTACACCTTC. The encoded protein is CASSLAGGDYGYTF.

The chain combines TRBV7-3 with TRBJ2-1, with 7 bases lining up with TRBD2. Germline CDR1 and CDR2: SGHTA and FQGTGA. V lost 8 bases, J lost 1 base, and 8 bases stayed unmatched. The CDR3 consists of 15 residues. The CDR3 loop reads CASHPRGGSYNEQFF. CDR3 nucleotides: TGTGCCAGCCATCCAAGGGGAGGGTCCTACAATGAGCAGTTCTTC.

This clone showed up just once. The J gene is TRBJ1-1, the V gene TRBV25-1; D uncertain. V shed 3 bases and J shed 8 bases, with 13 bases lying between them. The CDR3 has 13 amino acids. CDR1 is MGHDK and CDR2 is SYGVNS in the germline V gene. The CDR3 loop is CASSDKAGFEAFF. In DNA, the CDR3 is TGTGCCAGCAGTGACAAGGCGGGATTCGAAGCTTTCTTT.

The CDR3: CASSQVSGTRNTEAFF. DNA of the CDR3: TGCGCCAGCAGCCAAGTTTCCGGGACACGAAACACTGAAGCTTTCTTT. V and J are TRBV4-3 and TRBJ1-1; D perhaps matches TRBD1 (6 bases). Germline V gives CDR1 LGHNA, CDR2 YSLEER. The CDR3 is 16 residues long. Trimming pared 1 base from V and 2 bases from J, leaving 14 bases between.

The chain carries TRBV5-4 and TRBJ2-1; 14 nucleotides agree with TRBD2. CDR3 size: 17 residues. Germline V gives CDR1 SGHNT, CDR2 YYREEE (reference sequence). J lost 9 bases, V lost 4 bases, and 12 bases had no gene match. CDR3 nucleotide sequence: TGTGCCAGCAGCGACCACCGACTAGCGGGGGGGCCGGGTGAGCAGTTCTTC. Its protein is CASSDHRLAGGPGEQFF. The variable domain in full, completed from reference TRBV5-4 and TRBJ2-1, reads ETGVTQSPTHLIKTRGQQVTLRCSSQSGHNTVSWYQQALGQGPQFIFQYYREEENGRGNFPPRFSGLQFPNYSSELNVNALELDDSALYLCASSDHRLAGGPGEQFFGPGTRLTVL.

The CDR3 sequence is CASTDPGAYEQYF. CDR3 nucleotide sequence: TGTGCCAGCACCGACCCAGGGGCCTACGAGCAGTACTTC. V and J are TRBV6-6 and TRBJ2-7; maybe TRBD1 (6 bases). V dropped 7 bases and J dropped 2 bases, with 12 bases sitting between them. There are 13 residues in the CDR3. Germline loops: CDR1 MNHNY, CDR2 SVGAGI (reference sequence).

This clone rates as medium-sized. Other DNA sequences in the sample encode the same CDR3. The chain has TRBV4-2 and TRBJ2-7; TRBD1 aligns across 7 bases. Germline assignment: CDR1 LGHNA and CDR2 YNFKEQ. J was trimmed by 2 bases and V by 1 base; bases with no gene match: 2. The CDR3 totals 14 residues. Written as DNA, the CDR3 is TGTGCCAGCAGCCAAGGGGGACAGACCTACGAGCAGTACTTC. It specifies CASSQGGQTYEQYF.